The 29 T cell receptor beta chains in this list originate from one sample, sequenced in a study of monozygotic twins with inflammatory bowel disease. Each CDR3 protein gets one entry in TCRdb, which reprocessed the 5' RACE reads and gives no DNA. The sample has fewer than 350,000 distinct CDR3 sequences, and its top ten clones hold approximately 2%. The material sequenced was blood. The receptor source for this set is a human donor with ulcerative colitis or Crohn's disease, or a healthy co-twin of an affected twin (not recorded which).

The V call is TRBV11-2, the J call TRBJ2-1. The germline gives CDR1 SGHAT, CDR2 FQNNGV. The CDR3 consists of 14 residues. The CDR3 is CASSSHSGNNEQFF.

The CDR3 region is CASSEYTGTRGYTF. V gene TRBV10-2 combines with J gene TRBJ1-2; TCRdb names TRBD1, which stays unverified in the absence of DNA. Germline V lookup: CDR1 WSHSY, CDR2 SAAADI. This CDR3 comprises 14 residues.

The V and J genes are TRBV5-1 and TRBJ1-6. Germline CDR1 and CDR2: SGHRS and YFSETQ. This CDR3 contains 16 residues. CDR3 loop: CASSWGGTSTGSPLHF.

The rearrangement uses TRBV3-1 and TRBJ2-3. CDR1 and CDR2 from the germline V gene are LGHDT and YNNKEL (reference sequence). This CDR3 is built from 15 residues. CDR3 sequence reads: CASSQDHRSTDTQYF.

V and J are TRBV25-1 and TRBJ1-5; TCRdb indicates TRBD1, and absent DNA this call remains unverified. CDR1 is MGHDK and CDR2 is SYGVNS in the germline V gene. The CDR3 has 18 amino acids. The CDR3 loop is CASSDIPQQGLLQRPQHF.

The chain combines TRBV7-9 with TRBJ2-1; without DNA, the TCRdb call of TRBD2 cannot be checked. This CDR3 spans 17 amino acids. The germline V gene has CDR1 SEHNR and CDR2 FQNEAQ (reference sequence). CDR3 region: CASSLASGGDRGNEQFF.

The chain combines TRBV6-1 with TRBJ2-3; no DNA is available, so the TRBD2 call from TCRdb remains unchecked. The CDR3 spans 17 residues. CDR1 MNHNS and CDR2 SASEGT come from the germline V gene. This CDR3 is CASRGGTGGVISDTQYF.

The chain joins TRBV12-3 or TRBV12-4 to TRBJ2-1; with no DNA, the TCRdb D assignment of TRBD1 cannot be verified. The CDR3 runs 14 residues. This CDR3 is CASIGRDRYNEQFF.

This chain joins TRBV6-1 and TRBJ1-1; TCRdb indicates TRBD1, and absent DNA this call remains unverified. CDR3 size: 12 residues. Germline values: CDR1 MNHNS, CDR2 SASEGT. The CDR3 protein is CASSEDSRKAFF.

The gene calls are TRBV5-1 and TRBJ1-1. The germline V gene encodes CDR1 SGHRS and CDR2 YFSETQ. The CDR3 totals 13 residues. CDR3 residues: CASSFAENTEAFF.

The chain joins TRBV7-8 to TRBJ2-5; without DNA, the TCRdb call of TRBD2 cannot be checked. The CDR3 totals 15 residues. CDR1 is SGHVS, CDR2 FQNEAQ, per germline. The CDR3 sequence: CASSLAGSPSRTQYF.

The chain combines TRBV12-3 or TRBV12-4 with TRBJ1-3. The CDR3 extends over 13 amino acids. The CDR3 spells CASSWSSGNTIYF.

The chain has TRBV5-1 and TRBJ1-1; TCRdb reports TRBD1, a call that lacks DNA to check it against. Germline assignment: CDR1 SGHRS and CDR2 YFSETQ. The CDR3 consists of 15 residues. CDR3 protein: CASSLVGGMNTEAFF.

This chain links TRBV6-5 with TRBJ1-6; TCRdb picks TRBD1, but there is no DNA to check that call. The germline V gene has CDR1 MNHEY and CDR2 SVGAGI. The length of the CDR3 is 15 residues. The CDR3 sequence: CASSYNGALGSPLHF.

This chain uses TRBV12-3 or TRBV12-4 with TRBJ2-2. This CDR3 contains 13 residues. The CDR3 region is CASSPTETGELFF.

The CDR3 loop reads CASSFKANYGYTF. V is TRBV12-3 or TRBV12-4 and J is TRBJ1-2. This CDR3 has 13 amino acids.

The chain combines TRBV28 with TRBJ2-5; TCRdb indicates TRBD1, and absent DNA this call remains unverified. Looked up from germline, CDR1 is MDHEN and CDR2 is SYDVKM. The CDR3 contains 15 residues. The CDR3 loop is CASSLSKTDQETQYF.

The J gene is TRBJ1-1, the V gene TRBV12-5; TCRdb's D call, TRBD1, is unchecked because there is no DNA. Germline loops: CDR1 LGHNT, CDR2 FRNRAP. The CDR3 runs 11 residues. The chain's CDR3 is CASGFGNEAFF.

The chain recombines TRBV20-1 with TRBJ1-4; the D call of TRBD1 rests on TCRdb alone, since no DNA is present to check it. From germline, CDR1 is DFQATT and CDR2 SNEGSKA (reference sequence). The CDR3 covers 14 residues. The CDR3 protein is CSANRRATNEKLFF.

The chain is built from TRBV3-1 and TRBJ2-2. The CDR3 loop spans 18 amino acids. The germline V gene encodes CDR1 LGHDT and CDR2 YNNKEL (reference sequence). This CDR3 is CASSQDPRRSTNTGELFF.

The chain combines TRBV7-2 with TRBJ2-1; the TCRdb D gene call, TRBD2, has no DNA to confirm it. CDR1 is SGHTA, CDR2 FQGNSA, per germline. CDR3 size: 15 residues. The CDR3 sequence is CASSQTSGAGNEQFF.

The chain has TRBV7-9 and TRBJ2-3; the TCRdb call, TRBD1, lacks DNA for checking. The CDR3 has 12 residues. Per germline, CDR1 SEHNR and CDR2 FQNEAQ (reference sequence). CDR3 amino acids: CASTPGGDTQYF.

This sequence joins TRBV25-1 and TRBJ1-4; TCRdb selects TRBD1, and the lack of DNA leaves this call unchecked. CDR1 is MGHDK, CDR2 SYGVNS, per germline. CDR3 size: 14 residues. CDR3 amino acids: CASSESGNGEKLFF. The complete variable domain, with remaining parts taken from reference TRBV25-1 and TRBJ1-4, reads EADIYQTPRYLVIGTGKKITLECSQTMGHDKMYWYQQDPGMELHLIHYSYGVNSTEKGDLSSESTVSRIRTEHFPLTLESARPSHTSQYLCASSESGNGEKLFFGSGTQLSVL.

The gene calls are TRBV20-1 and TRBJ2-3; the D call from TCRdb, TRBD1, cannot be confirmed without DNA. CDR1 is DFQATT, CDR2 SNEGSKA, per germline (reference sequence). The CDR3 is 17 amino acids. This chain's CDR3 is CSARDVGEQGTTDTQYF.

The V and J genes are TRBV7-8 and TRBJ1-1. The CDR3 extends over 15 amino acids. Germline V gives CDR1 SGHVS, CDR2 FQNEAQ. The CDR3 region is CASSLGTGVNTEAFF.

The rearrangement joins TRBV5-6 to TRBJ2-2. The CDR3 length is 14 residues. Germline V CDR1 and CDR2: SGHDT, YYEEEE. The CDR3 reads CASSLVIAGGELFF.

This chain connects TRBV18 to TRBJ2-3; there is no DNA to check the TCRdb D call of TRBD2. The CDR3 is made up of 22 amino acids. Germline CDR1 KGHSH, CDR2 LQKENI. The CDR3 sequence is CASSFTAGLAGGLTLNTDTQYF. Full variable domain (remainder filled in from reference TRBV18 and TRBJ2-3): NAGVMQNPRHLVRRRGQEARLRCSPMKGHSHVYWYRQLPEEGLKFMVYLQKENIIDESGMPKERFSAEFPKEGPSILRIQQVVRGDSAAYFCASSFTAGLAGGLTLNTDTQYFGPGTRLTVL.

The chain has TRBV5-1 and TRBJ2-5. The CDR3 totals 15 residues. Germline CDR1 SGHRS, CDR2 YFSETQ. The CDR3 spells CASSLLGPVQETQYF.

V usage is TRBV12-3 or TRBV12-4 and J usage is TRBJ1-5. The CDR3 spans 17 residues. The CDR3 sequence is CASSFWEGEILFQPQHF.